Reported below is one T cell receptor beta chain. The target antigen is unknown. Other DNA sequences from this sample encode an identical CDR3 as well. Repertoires were generated with immunoSEQ multiplex PCR, while TCRdb's copy carries only in-frame clones and drops some. The table lists over 2 million clones, around 93% of them singletons. The CD4+ fraction was divided into a CD45RA+ naive subset and a CD45RA-negative memory subset. This sample was included in a study of shared clonotypes between healthy human individuals. General study points: In contrast to clonotypes shared by all four donors, non-shared clonotypes had lower generation probabilities. An effect of sequencing depth on clonotype sharing among donors was expected.

With 4 bases removed from V and 1 base from J, the gap between germline ends came to 7 bases. The CDR3 is made up of 13 amino acids. Germline CDR1 and CDR2: GTSNPN and SVGIG (reference sequence). This chain joins TRBV30 and TRBJ2-2, with D possibly being TRBD1 (6 bases). The sequenced sample consisted of naive CD4+ T cells from PBMCs. The subset: CD45RA+ positively selected. The origin of this receptor is a man in his late teens or twenties in good health. Some clones in this sample may be carry-over from other donors' samples. This CDR3 is CAWIRGNTGELFF. The CDR3 coding sequence is TGTGCCTGGATCAGGGGGAACACCGGGGAGCTGTTTTTT.